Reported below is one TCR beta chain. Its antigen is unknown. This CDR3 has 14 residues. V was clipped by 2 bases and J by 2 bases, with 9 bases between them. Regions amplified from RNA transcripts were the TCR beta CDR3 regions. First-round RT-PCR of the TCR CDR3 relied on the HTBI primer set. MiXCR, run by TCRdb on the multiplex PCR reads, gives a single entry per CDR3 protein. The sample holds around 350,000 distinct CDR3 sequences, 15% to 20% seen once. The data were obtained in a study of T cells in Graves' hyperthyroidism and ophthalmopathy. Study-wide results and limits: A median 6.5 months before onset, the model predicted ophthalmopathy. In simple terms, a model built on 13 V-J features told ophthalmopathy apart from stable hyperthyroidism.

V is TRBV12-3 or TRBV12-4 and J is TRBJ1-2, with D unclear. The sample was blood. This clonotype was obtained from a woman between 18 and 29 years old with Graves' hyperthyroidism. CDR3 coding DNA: TGTGCCAGCAGTTTAATGGGTTTGAACTATGGCTACACCTTC. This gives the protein CASSLMGLNYGYTF.